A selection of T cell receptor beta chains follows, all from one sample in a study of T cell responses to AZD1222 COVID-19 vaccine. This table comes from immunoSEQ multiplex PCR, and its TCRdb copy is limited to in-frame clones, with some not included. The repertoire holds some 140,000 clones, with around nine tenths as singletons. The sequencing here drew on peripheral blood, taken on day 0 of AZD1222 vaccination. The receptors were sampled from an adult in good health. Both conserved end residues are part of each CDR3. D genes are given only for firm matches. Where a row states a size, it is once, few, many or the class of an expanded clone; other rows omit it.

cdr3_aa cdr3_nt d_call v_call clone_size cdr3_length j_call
CASRDRDASHGYTF TGTGCCAGCAGGGACCGGGACGCCAGCCATGGCTACACCTTC NA TRBV2 NA 14 TRBJ1-2
CATSRDSQSEAFF TGTGCCACCAGTCGGGACAGCCAAAGTGAAGCTTTCTTT TRBD1 TRBV24-1 NA 13 TRBJ1-1
CASSQGDGTGGKAFF TGTGCCAGCAGCCAAGGAGACGGGACAGGGGGCAAAGCTTTCTTT TRBD1 TRBV4-2 NA 15 TRBJ1-1
CASSAPPTPQSYTF TGTGCCAGCAGCGCACCCCCCACTCCTCAAAGCTACACCTTC NA TRBV9 NA 14 TRBJ1-2
CASSTRQGAGYEQYF TGTGCCAGCAGCACCCGACAGGGGGCGGGGTACGAGCAGTACTTC TRBD1 TRBV7-2 NA 15 TRBJ2-7
CASSRSGGATEAFF TGCGCCAGCAGCCGCTCAGGGGGGGCGACTGAAGCTTTCTTT TRBD1 TRBV4-3 NA 14 TRBJ1-1
CAPWVASTEAFF TGTGCCCCTTGGGTGGCGTCCACTGAAGCTTTCTTT NA TRBV24-1 NA 12 TRBJ1-1
CATSDLALAGRDTQYF TGTGCCACCAGTGATTTGGCCCTGGCTGGGCGGGATACGCAGTATTTT NA TRBV24-1 NA 16 TRBJ2-3
CATSDLKGEDTDTQYF TGTGCCACCAGTGATTTGAAGGGAGAGGACACAGATACGCAGTATTTT NA TRBV24-1 NA 16 TRBJ2-3
CASSLGGYTDTQYF TGCGCCAGCAGCTTGGGGGGGTACACAGATACGCAGTATTTT NA TRBV5-1 NA 14 TRBJ2-3
CASSFSGRETQYF TGTGCCAGCAGTTTTAGCGGGAGGGAGACCCAGTACTTC TRBD2 TRBV12-3/TRBV12-4 NA 13 TRBJ2-5
CASRVDRSSYNEQFF TGTGCCAGCAGGGTAGACAGAAGCTCCTACAATGAGCAGTTCTTC NA TRBV7-2 NA 15 TRBJ2-1
CASSLRTTSEGYTF TGCGCCAGCAGCTTGAGGACGACCTCCGAAGGCTACACCTTC NA TRBV5-1 NA 14 TRBJ1-2
CASHRDRANTEAFF TGTGCCAGCCACCGGGACAGGGCGAACACTGAAGCTTTCTTT TRBD1 TRBV27 once 14 TRBJ1-1
CASSLDKPTDTQYF TGTGCCAGCAGCTTGGACAAGCCCACAGATACGCAGTATTTT NA TRBV6-2/TRBV6-3 NA 14 TRBJ2-3
CASTWTLYEQYF TGTGCCAGCACCTGGACCTTATACGAGCAGTACTTC NA TRBV12-3/TRBV12-4 few 12 TRBJ2-7
CASSSSGNTGELFF TGTGCCAGCAGCTCGTCAGGGAACACCGGGGAGCTGTTTTTT NA TRBV11-2 many 14 TRBJ2-2
CATRRGVSTNEKLFF TGTGCCACCCGGAGGGGGGTCTCAACTAATGAAAAACTGTTTTTT NA TRBV19 NA 15 TRBJ1-4
CASSFGLYEQYF TGTGCCAGCAGTTTCGGGCTATACGAGCAGTACTTC NA TRBV28 NA 12 TRBJ2-7
CATSRSSLTGAGQPQHF TGTGCCACCAGCAGAAGCAGCCTTACAGGGGCCGGGCAGCCCCAGCATTTT TRBD1 TRBV15 NA 17 TRBJ1-5
CSPGGYTF TGCAGCCCCGGAGGCTACACCTTC NA TRBV29-1 NA 8 TRBJ1-2
CASSHNRGGDSFTF TGCGCCAGCAGCCATAACAGGGGGGGTGATAGCTTCACCTTC TRBD1 TRBV4-1 NA 14 TRBJ1-2
CASSAGTGAIGELFF TGTGCCAGCAGCGCAGGGACAGGGGCGATCGGGGAGCTGTTTTTT TRBD1 TRBV7-9 NA 15 TRBJ2-2
CASSTNGGIYEKLFF TGTGCCAGCAGCACAAATGGGGGGATCTATGAAAAACTGTTTTTT NA TRBV6-5 NA 15 TRBJ1-4
CATIPGGTYNEQFF TGTGCCACAATACCGGGGGGAACCTACAATGAGCAGTTCTTC TRBD2 TRBV28 NA 14 TRBJ2-1
CASSAWTRNEQFF TGTGCCAGCAGCGCCTGGACTAGGAATGAGCAGTTCTTC TRBD2 TRBV7-9 few 13 TRBJ2-1
CASRYLRQEAFF TGTGCCAGCAGATACCTTCGACAGGAAGCTTTCTTT NA TRBV12-3/TRBV12-4 NA 12 TRBJ1-1